The present T cell receptor (beta chain) was sequenced within a study of cytomegalovirus exposure and HLA in healthy donors (dated by TCRdb to the late 2010s). About the study as a whole: In an earlier analysis of 587 of the donors, 276 Gb of sequence data and 100 million or so unique TCR beta sequences from 180 million or so T cells were reported. About 280 gigabases of sequencing data and roughly 81 million unique TCR sequences made up an early release that covered 640 HLA-typed donors. Of the roughly 390 genotyped donors, 65% to 90% were placed in the genetic ancestry cluster associated with self-reported Caucasian donors. The study aimed to test whether signatures of past pathogen exposure could be identified by cataloging public T cell receptors. The T cell repertoires of around 670 subjects were profiled by immunosequencing and related to cytomegalovirus serostatus. In addition to the first cohort of approximately 650 subjects, a separate validation cohort of 130 or so different subjects was used. To predict cytomegalovirus infection status, the study brought together high-throughput TCR immunosequencing, statistical association of individual TCRs with disease status, and machine learning. A later analysis re-examined previously published TCR beta repertoires from more than 650 donors and added high-resolution HLA genotyping to investigate patterns of TCR occurrence. The later analysis used no new phenotypic data to find candidate immune exposures, relying instead on TCR beta sequences and their occurrence across donors. An earlier analysis of a few hundred of the donors applied high-throughput TCR beta sequencing to assess whether each TCR beta V gene segment acted as functional or pseudogenic. Alongside the repertoire data, information on donor age, sex, ethnicity and CMV serostatus was compiled. In a later genetic analysis, genome-wide SNP genotypes for about three fifths of the 666 donors were used, and that subset was treated as a discovery cohort. Every discovery cohort repertoire had been produced on one sequencing platform. Both class I and class II loci were covered by HLA typing, at four-digit resolution. The number of typed donors differed by locus: 629-630 for A, B, C, DRB1 and DQB1; about 520 for DQA1; around 610 for DPA1; and some 450 for DPB1. Roughly 5 DR-DQ haplotypes were handled as single units for association and clustering, since linkage in the cohort was strong. Among approximately 370 genotyped donors of the cohort, an average of roughly 230,000 unique TCR beta nucleotide sequences was sequenced per donor, of which about 19% were non-productive.

The cohort consisted of approximately 670 healthy bone marrow donors. All cohort members were sampled while nominally healthy, although unrecorded immune exposures were likely present. The donor tested CMV seronegative and was one of the 352 seronegative cohort members. A peripheral blood sample was provided by each donor, and peripheral blood mononuclear cells were used for TCR beta sequencing. The Qiagen DNeasy Blood Extraction Kit was used to extract genomic DNA from the blood cell samples. This clone showed up just once. Its antigen remains unidentified. Nothing much larger sits one base from this clone, and base qualities are not available. The library came from the immunoSEQ multiplex PCR assay. A mixture of 60 forward primers for TCR Vbeta segments and 13 reverse primers for TCR Jbeta segments was used in the multiplex PCR. The CDR3 region of rearranged TCR beta genes was amplified from genomic DNA by a multiplex PCR assay. Amplified TCR beta libraries were sequenced as 87-base-pair reads on the Illumina HiSeq System. The authors' analysis ran thus. A later analysis tallied 80 million to 95 million unique TCR beta chains across the roughly 610 repertoires, and approximately 12 million of those chains were shared by two or more donors. A nearest-neighbor algorithm error-corrected the raw reads and collapsed the reads into unique sequences, merging closely related sequences to remove PCR and sequencing errors. V, D and J gene segments were assigned by aligning CDR3 sequences to IMGT reference sequences. Each retained sequence needed at least a six-nucleotide match to both a V gene segment and a J gene segment. Rearrangements were classified as productive when the CDR3 lacked stop codons and remained in frame with V and J, and all other rearrangements were classified as non-productive. Following IMGT convention, CDR3 was defined as the stretch from the second conserved V-encoded cysteine to the conserved J-encoded phenylalanine. Sequences without an unambiguous match to a single V gene segment were excluded from the earlier analysis of 450 to 750 of the donors. In an earlier analysis of around 590 of the donors, a V segment was called functional when productive rearrangements were above 56.7%, and segregating when the standard deviation between donors exceeded 5%. A statistical classification framework was developed to diagnose cytomegalovirus status using the catalog of TCR beta chain sequences. A later analysis assigned V and J genes by comparing TCR nucleotide sequences with IMGT/GENE-DB human TR gene sequences. In a later analysis, CDR3 sequences and most-parsimonious VDJ recombination scenarios were assigned using the TCRdist pipeline. In a later analysis, each TCR beta chain was defined by its CDR3 amino acid sequence together with its V-gene family, and reads without a unique V-gene family were excluded. A later analysis removed 550 to 650 highly shared, low-generation-probability nucleotide sequences to deal with suspected cross-contamination and a sequencing artifact. In a later analysis, a clonal expansion index was calculated for each public chain from normalized within-repertoire ranks of inferred template counts. Generation probabilities in a later analysis came from a VDJ recombination model fitted to out-of-frame rearrangements, and those results were checked against IGoR. Hypergeometric tests were used in a later analysis to score TCR-TCR, TCR-HLA and TCR-CMV co-occurrence, with a repertoire-size bias correction applied to the TCR pairs. False discovery rates were estimated in a later analysis by permuting HLA or CMV assignments 20 times. In a later analysis, co-occurring TCRs were grouped using DBSCAN, with TCRdist sequence similarity added in when clustering inside HLA-allele-positive subsets. Repertoires with fewer than 30,000 or more than 120,000 public chains were left out of co-occurrence clustering, as were five repertoires with anomalous nucleotide sharing. The source is immuneACCESS, and TCRdb retained only in-frame sequences with V and J called. Part of the clones is not carried over; for the studies checked, unresolved V genes explain less than half of this, and the remainder is unexplained. Clone size and the V and J calls come from that table; the DNA yielded D and trimming. The table for this sample lists 140,000 to 150,000 clones; about 76% of them were counted only once. The top ten clones comprise roughly 4.2% of the sample.

Overall results and qualifications from the work: A further reported finding was that TCR beta sequences accurately predicted the HLA-A and HLA-B alleles for most subjects in the first cohort. A later genetic analysis reported fewer N-insertions in productive TCRs among donors in an Asian-associated ancestry cluster than the approximately 700-donor mean. In a later analysis, most CMV-associated TCR beta chains were found to appear HLA-restricted, with HLA associations seemingly driven largely by CMV exposure. Compared with equally common non-associated chains, HLA-associated TCR beta chains in a later analysis were more clonally expanded and had lower generation probabilities. Three of the identified cytomegalovirus-associated TCR beta chains were confirmed in vitro to be specific for cytomegalovirus antigens. Immune exposure information for the cohort was limited to CMV serostatus. Strong co-occurrence of HLA alleles, especially DR and DQ, made assigning TCR associations to individual alleles difficult. HLA typing was unavailable for some donors at each locus, so association tests used only the typed subset. The study listed 150 to 200 TCR beta chains as associated with cytomegalovirus. It was suggested by the authors that the approach could potentially be generalized to other disease states and immunological phenotypes. While some public TCRs were present in many individuals, most TCR sequences turned up only very rarely across donors. In an earlier analysis of 587 of the donors, most TCR beta V segments appeared in productive rearrangements about 87% or about 30% of the time, broadly matching IMGT annotations. An association between a missense DCLRE1C variant and V-gene and J-gene trimming of TCR beta chains was found in a later genetic analysis and replicated in an independent cohort. A cluster of highly shared sequence variants was judged likely to represent a technical artifact of the sequencing pipeline. Presence/absence analyses assumed roughly uniform sequencing depth across donors, an assumption that may not hold. This cohort had only TCR beta chains sequenced, and the lack of alpha or paired-chain data limited which features could be detected. Correlated functional status among segregating V segments might be attributable to linkage disequilibrium, but an unknown experimental factor could not be ruled out. The classifier was reported to diagnose cytomegalovirus status with high specificity and sensitivity in both the original and validation cohorts. At a false discovery rate of 0.05, a later analysis linked some 18,000 TCR beta sequences to specific HLA alleles. According to a later analysis, TCR association rates differed among HLA loci, with DRB1 alleles showing the most associated TCRs and HLA-C alleles showing the fewest. According to a later analysis, parvovirus B19, influenza, CMV and Epstein-Barr virus appeared linked to several top co-occurrence clusters. About 17 rarely observed V segments, including chromosome 9 orphons, were excluded from the earlier analysis of about 500 of the donors because counts were too low.

Sequenced material: PBMCs. The TCR was taken from a male donor in good health and CMV-seronegative.

At the DNA level, the sequence is TGTGCCAGCAGCTTGGACCGGGGGGCGGCTTTCTTT. Translated, it gives CASSLDRGAAFF. This receptor chain uses TRBV7-2 and TRBJ1-1; perhaps TRBD1 is the D gene, with 6 bases matching. The germline V gene yields SGHTA for CDR1 and FQGNSA for CDR2. V is shortened by 3 bases, J by 11 bases, and the region joining them spans 13 bases. The CDR3 holds 12 amino acids from the cysteine to the phenylalanine. Only the CDR3 part of the read is kept: 36 bases, read in frame from the first base.